These 22 T cell receptor beta chains originate from one sample sequenced in a study of T cells in Graves' hyperthyroidism and ophthalmopathy. Amplified regions were TCR beta CDR3 sequences from RNA transcripts. RT-PCR in the first round (using the HTBI primer set) targeted the TCR CDR3. TCRdb called the multiplex PCR reads again in MiXCR, with one record for every CDR3 protein. The table has fewer than 600,000 distinct CDR3 sequences, 11% to 15% seen once; the top ten hold more than 11%. The sequenced sample consisted of blood. These receptors were taken from a woman in her thirties or forties with Graves' hyperthyroidism.

The J gene is TRBJ2-7, the V gene TRBV3-1; D not certain. The CDR3 consists of 14 residues. Per germline, CDR1 LGHDT and CDR2 YNNKEL (reference sequence). V was clipped by 3 bases and J by 0 bases, with 9 bases between them. CDR3 amino acids: CASSHQRSSYEQYF. Here the CDR3 DNA reads TGTGCCAGCAGCCACCAGAGGAGCTCCTACGAGCAGTACTTC.

This clonotype came up a few times. The chain combines TRBV6-5 with TRBJ2-7; tentative D call: TRBD1 (6 bases). Deletions cut 5 bases from V and 6 bases from J, with 14 bases between. Germline lookup yields CDR1 MNHEY and CDR2 SVGAGI. CDR3 length: 13 amino acids. The CDR3 protein is CASSPRQAGEQYF. In nucleotides, the CDR3 is TGTGCCAGCAGTCCCAGACAGGCTGGCGAGCAGTACTTC.

This clonotype has more than one count but fewer than ten. The rearrangement joins TRBV12-3 or TRBV12-4 to TRBJ1-2; TRBD1 aligns across 9 bases. This CDR3 is built from 15 residues. Germline trimming cut 6 bases from V and 1 base from J; bases unmatched to any gene: 6. CDR3: CASSTGTGFNYGYTF. For the CDR3, the DNA is TGTGCCAGCAGCACCGGGACAGGGTTTAACTATGGCTACACCTTC.

This clonotype was picked up many times. The rearrangement joins TRBV28 to TRBJ2-3; D not certain. Trimming pared 2 bases from V and 9 bases from J, leaving 18 bases between. Per germline, CDR1 MDHEN and CDR2 SYDVKM. CDR3 length: 15 amino acids. The CDR3 is CASSLQGSRVTTQYF. In nucleotides, the CDR3 is TGTGCCAGCAGTTTACAAGGTAGCCGGGTCACGACGCAGTATTTT. The entire variable domain, with the rest obtained from reference TRBV28 and TRBJ2-3, is as follows: DVKVTQSSRYLVKRTGEKVFLECVQDMDHENMFWYRQDPGLGLRLIYFSYDVKMKEKGDIPEGYSVSREKKERFSLILESASTNQTSMYLCASSLQGSRVTTQYFGPGTRLTVL.

This clonotype was detected only a few times. J is TRBJ1-4 and V is TRBV28; no reliable D call. CDR1 is MDHEN, CDR2 SYDVKM, per germline. There are 14 residues in the CDR3. Trimming left V 2 bases short and J 4 bases short, with 8 bases between. CDR3 region: CASSLGNYNEKLFF. In DNA form, the CDR3 reads TGTGCCAGCAGTTTAGGGAATTATAATGAAAAACTGTTTTTT.

This clonotype has ten or more counts. The V call is TRBV6-6, the J call TRBJ2-1; unclear D gene. The CDR3 runs to 14 residues. The germline CDR1 and CDR2 sequences are MNHNY and SVGAGI (reference sequence). The ends were cut back, 0 bases at V and 2 bases at J, with 5 bases in the middle. The CDR3 DNA reads TGTGCCAGCAGTTACTCGAGTCCCTACAATGAGCAGTTCTTC. It translates to CASSYSSPYNEQFF.

The chain combines TRBV24-1 with TRBJ2-3; D gene unclear. Trimming cost V 6 bases and J 2 bases, with 14 bases left between them. Germline assignment: CDR1 KGHDR and CDR2 SFDVKD. The CDR3 totals 15 residues. CDR3 loop: CATSPQKGHTDTQYF. CDR3 bases: TGTGCCACCAGTCCCCAGAAGGGTCACACAGATACGCAGTATTTT.

There are many counts of this clonotype. The chain carries TRBV7-9 and TRBJ2-7, with D unresolved. There are 14 residues in the CDR3. Deletions cut 2 bases from V and 9 bases from J, with 17 bases between. The V gene's germline CDR1 is SEHNR and CDR2 FQNEAQ (reference sequence). The CDR3: CASSLTDATTWQYF. Written as DNA, the CDR3 is TGTGCCAGCAGCTTAACGGACGCAACAACGTGGCAGTACTTC.

This clonotype was found a few times. CDR3 bases: TGTGCCAGCAGCCAATCACTAGGAATAGAGTACGAGCAGTACTTC. It codes for CASSQSLGIEYEQYF. The genes are TRBV3-1 and TRBJ2-7; TRBD2 might be the D (5 bases). The germline gives CDR1 LGHDT, CDR2 YNNKEL (reference sequence). The CDR3 has 15 residues. The V gene lost 2 bases and the J gene lost 4 bases, with 15 bases spanning the gap.

In this sample, this clonotype turned up many times. V usage is TRBV2 and J usage is TRBJ2-7; D call uncertain. CDR3 size: 12 residues. Between the trimmed V and J ends, which lost 8 bases and 3 bases, there was a span of 11 bases. Germline CDR1 is SNHLY and CDR2 is FYNNEI. CDR3 region: CASVRSLYEQYF. Written as DNA, the CDR3 is TGTGCCAGCGTTCGGTCTCTCTACGAGCAGTACTTC.

Many counts were recorded for this clonotype. This sequence joins TRBV6-5 and TRBJ2-2; 10 nucleotides align to TRBD1. The CDR3 length is 17 residues. Trimming removed 1 base from V and 8 bases from J; junction bases left unmatched: 10. Per the germline V gene, CDR1 is MNHEY and CDR2 is SVGAGI. The CDR3 here is CASSYLGTGVIRGELFF. The CDR3 DNA reads TGTGCCAGCAGTTACTTGGGGACAGGGGTTATACGGGGGGAGCTGTTTTTT.

On this clonotype itself: The germline gene is not matched at one end of the junction; a read error may be the cause. The chain combines TRBV6-1 with TRBJ1-1, with D possibly TRBD1 on 6 matching bases. The CDR3 is made up of 14 amino acids. Germline-derived CDR1 and CDR2 are MNHNS and SASEGT. For the CDR3, the DNA is TGTGCCAGCAGTTTACCTCAGGGGAACACCGAAGCTTTCTTT. Its translation: CASSLPQGNTEAFF.

In its sample, this clonotype was seen many times. The rearrangement links TRBV7-2 to TRBJ1-3; D is unclear. This CDR3 spans 15 amino acids. V was pared by 1 base and J by 0 bases, with 7 bases between. The germline CDR1 and CDR2 sequences are SGHTA and FQGNSA. CDR3 DNA sequence: TGTGCCAGCAGCTTAGGCTTCAACTCTGGAAACACCATATATTTT. Translation: CASSLGFNSGNTIYF.

This clonotype was found many times. This chain connects TRBV11-2 to TRBJ2-1, with a weak D call TRBD1 (6 bases). Trimming took off 1 base at V and 0 bases at J, with 7 bases between the two ends. The CDR3 spans 15 residues. Germline CDR1 is SGHAT and CDR2 is FQNNGV. The CDR3 DNA reads TGTGCCAGCAGCTTAGCCAGGGGCTCCTACAATGAGCAGTTCTTC. It translates to CASSLARGSYNEQFF.

This clonotype was seen a handful of times. The chain joins TRBV24-1 to TRBJ2-3, with unresolved D. The length of the CDR3 is 14 residues. The V end was cut by 0 bases, the J end by 1 base, with 4 bases between. In germline, CDR1 is KGHDR, CDR2 SFDVKD. CDR3 in amino acids: CATSDLGGTDTQYF. The CDR3 coding sequence is TGTGCCACCAGTGATTTGGGAGGCACAGATACGCAGTATTTT.

The chain has TRBV7-9 and TRBJ2-5; unclear D gene. This CDR3 comprises 15 residues. The ends were cut back, 7 bases at V and 2 bases at J, with 17 bases in the middle. Germline CDR1 is SEHNR and CDR2 is FQNEAQ (reference sequence). CDR3: CASTLGSSGQETQYF. The DNA of the CDR3 is TGTGCCAGCACCCTTGGAAGTAGTGGGCAAGAGACCCAGTACTTC.

This chain uses TRBV20-1 with TRBJ2-7, with D possibly being TRBD2 (6 bases). Between the trimmed V and J ends, which lost 4 bases and 2 bases, there was a span of 9 bases. Germline CDR1 reads DFQATT; CDR2 reads SNEGSKA (reference sequence). There are 12 residues in the CDR3. Here the CDR3 DNA reads TGCAGTGCTAAAAGGACTACCTACGAGCAGTACTTC. Its protein is CSAKRTTYEQYF.

Comment on this clonotype: This may stem from a read error, because a much larger clone lies one nucleotide away. V gene TRBV28 combines with J gene TRBJ1-5; D not resolved. Germline V CDR1 and CDR2: MDHEN, SYDVKM. There are 12 residues in the CDR3. Trimming stripped 1 base from V and 6 bases from J, with 4 bases between. CDR3: CASSLFGQPQHF. CDR3 nucleotide sequence: TGTGCCAGCAGTTTATTCGGTCAGCCCCAGCATTTT.

The gene calls are TRBV5-5 and TRBJ1-4; the match to TRBD1 covers 8 bases. The CDR3 consists of 14 residues. Germline CDR1 reads SGHKS; CDR2 reads YYEKEE (reference sequence). J was trimmed by 7 bases and V by 0 bases; bases with no gene match: 2. DNA for the CDR3: TGTGCCAGCAGCTTGGCAGGGGGCAGTGAAAAACTGTTTTTT. The encoded protein is CASSLAGGSEKLFF.

This clonotype was observed at least ten times. This chain links TRBV29-1 with TRBJ2-7, with 16 bases aligning to TRBD2. Trimming cost V 6 bases and J 4 bases; bases outside gene matches: 0. From germline, CDR1 is SQVTM and CDR2 ANQGSEA. The CDR3 runs to 13 residues. The DNA of the CDR3 is TGCAGCGTGGGACTAGCGGGAGGGTACGAGCAGTACTTC. It specifies CSVGLAGGYEQYF.

A few counts support this clonotype. The chain links TRBV12-3 or TRBV12-4 to TRBJ2-2; D unresolved. This CDR3 region has 14 residues. Trimming left V 2 bases short and J 4 bases short, with 8 bases between. The CDR3 DNA sequence: TGTGCCAGCAGTTTAACAGTTTCCACCGGGGAGCTGTTTTTT. Amino acids: CASSLTVSTGELFF.

This clonotype was picked up many times. V is TRBV3-1 and J is TRBJ2-3; D remains ambiguous. The germline V gene encodes CDR1 LGHDT and CDR2 YNNKEL (reference sequence). Between the trimmed V and J ends, which lost 1 base and 0 bases, there was a span of 11 bases. The CDR3 length is 16 residues. The CDR3 region is CASSQVAGRSTDTQYF. CDR3 nucleotide sequence: TGTGCCAGCAGCCAAGTTGCTGGCCGAAGCACAGATACGCAGTATTTT.